This TCR beta chain was retrieved from a study of technical replicates of blood from a handful of donors. The repertoire was sequenced with immunoSEQ multiplex PCR; TCRdb's copy has only in-frame clones and lacks some. The repertoire includes approximately 44,000 clones, almost 97% of them detected once, and about 0.4% sits in the top ten. The sequence came from a human donor in good health. The source material was T cells isolated from PBMCs.

CDR3 loop: CASSVEGGAGSYEQYF. CDR3 DNA sequence: TGTGCCAGCAGCGTAGAAGGAGGGGCAGGATCATACGAGCAGTACTTC. The J gene is TRBJ2-7, the V gene TRBV9; D perhaps matches TRBD2 (6 bases). The CDR3 totals 16 residues. Germline CDR1 is SGDLS and CDR2 is YYNGEE. The germline V and J ends were trimmed by 0 bases and 4 bases, with 17 bases remaining between them.